This paragraph covers one T cell receptor beta chain sequence. J was trimmed by 0 bases and V by 5 bases; bases with no gene match: 11. In germline, CDR1 is LNHNV, CDR2 YYDKDF (reference sequence). The CDR3 totals 20 residues. The sample originates from a study of blood T cells in healthy people across ages. The use of a sample-barcoded 5' primer and a J-beta primer mix characterized a second PCR of roughly 6 to 11 cycles. TCRdb re-called the 5' RACE reads with MiXCR, one entry per CDR3 protein. The table includes 1.5 million to 2 million distinct CDR3 sequences, less than 50% detected once. J is TRBJ2-1 and V is TRBV15; TRBD2 matches 15 bases. What was sequenced was blood. The source of this sequence is a middle-aged woman in good health. CDR3 sequence: CATSRGMGLAGGNSYNEQFF. The CDR3 coding sequence is TGTGCCACCAGCCGAGGCATGGGACTAGCGGGGGGTAACTCCTACAATGAGCAGTTCTTC.